This T cell receptor (beta chain) derives from a study of persistence of HIV-infected CD4 T cells. This clone is a singleton in its sample. Its antigen is unknown. Stimulation used 9 to 10 ug/mL lysate from CMV-infected fibroblasts. CD40L/CD69 double-negative CD45RO-high memory CD4+ T cells were collected. Sequencing used immunoSEQ version 4 in survey mode. TCRdb's table, derived via immunoSEQ multiplex PCR, lists solely in-frame clones and lacks some. The sample has under 40,000 clones; about 81% are singletons. The CDR3 runs to 14 residues. Germline CDR1 reads MNHNS; CDR2 reads SASEGT. V was cut by 3 bases and J by 4 bases, with 12 bases left in between.

The chain has TRBV6-1 and TRBJ1-1; D is ambiguous. This receptor was taken from an adult woman with HIV who was CMV-seropositive. The sample consisted of CD4+ T cells sorted from PBMCs after 18-hour stimulation, taken from a patient who received antiretroviral therapy. The CDR3 loop is CASSDADRLTEAFF. The CDR3 DNA reads TGTGCCAGCAGTGACGCGGACCGCCTCACTGAAGCTTTCTTT.